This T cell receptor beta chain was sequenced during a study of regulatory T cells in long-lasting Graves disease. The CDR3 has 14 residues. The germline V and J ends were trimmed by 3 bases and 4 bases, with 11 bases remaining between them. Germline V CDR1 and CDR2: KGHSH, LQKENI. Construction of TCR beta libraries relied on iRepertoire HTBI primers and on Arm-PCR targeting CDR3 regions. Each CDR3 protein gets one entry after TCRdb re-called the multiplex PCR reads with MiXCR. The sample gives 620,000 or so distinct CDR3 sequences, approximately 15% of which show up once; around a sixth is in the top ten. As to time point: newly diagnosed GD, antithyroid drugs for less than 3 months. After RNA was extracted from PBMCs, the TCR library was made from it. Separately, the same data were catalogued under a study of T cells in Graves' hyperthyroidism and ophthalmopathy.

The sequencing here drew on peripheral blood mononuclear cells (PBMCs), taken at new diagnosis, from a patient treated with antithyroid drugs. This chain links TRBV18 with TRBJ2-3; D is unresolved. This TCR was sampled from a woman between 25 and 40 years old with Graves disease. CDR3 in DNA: TGTGCCAGCTCACCTCTCGGACGCGCAGATACGCAGTATTTT. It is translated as CASSPLGRADTQYF.